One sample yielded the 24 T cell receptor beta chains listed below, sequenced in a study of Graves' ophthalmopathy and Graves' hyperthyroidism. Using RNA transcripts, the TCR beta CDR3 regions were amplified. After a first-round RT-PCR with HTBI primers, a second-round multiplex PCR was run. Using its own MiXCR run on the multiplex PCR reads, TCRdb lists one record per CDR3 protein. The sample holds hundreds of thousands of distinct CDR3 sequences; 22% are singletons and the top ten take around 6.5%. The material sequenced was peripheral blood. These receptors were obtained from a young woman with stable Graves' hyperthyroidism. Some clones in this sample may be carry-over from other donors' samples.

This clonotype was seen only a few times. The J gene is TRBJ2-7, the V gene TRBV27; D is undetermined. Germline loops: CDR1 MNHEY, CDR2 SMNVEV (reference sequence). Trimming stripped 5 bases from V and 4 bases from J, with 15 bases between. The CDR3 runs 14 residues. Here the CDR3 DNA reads TGTGCCAGCAGTCTCACAACCCCTCCTTACGAGCAGTACTTC. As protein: CASSLTTPPYEQYF.

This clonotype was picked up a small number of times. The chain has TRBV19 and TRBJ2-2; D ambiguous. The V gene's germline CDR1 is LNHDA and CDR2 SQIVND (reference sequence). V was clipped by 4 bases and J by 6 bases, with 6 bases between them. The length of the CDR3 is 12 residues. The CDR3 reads CASSTQAGELFF. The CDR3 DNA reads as TGTGCCAGTAGTACCCAGGCCGGGGAGCTGTTTTTT.

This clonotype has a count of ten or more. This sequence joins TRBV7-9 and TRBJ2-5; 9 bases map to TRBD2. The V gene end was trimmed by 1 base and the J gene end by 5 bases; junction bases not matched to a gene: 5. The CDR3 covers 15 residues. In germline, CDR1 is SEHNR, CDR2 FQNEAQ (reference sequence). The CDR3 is CASSLVPSGEETQYF. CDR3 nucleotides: TGTGCCAGCAGCTTAGTCCCTAGCGGGGAGGAGACCCAGTACTTC.

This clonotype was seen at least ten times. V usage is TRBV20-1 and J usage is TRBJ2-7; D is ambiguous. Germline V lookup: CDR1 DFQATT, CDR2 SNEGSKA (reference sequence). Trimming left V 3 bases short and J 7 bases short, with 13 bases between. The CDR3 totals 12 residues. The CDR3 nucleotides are TGCAGTGCTAGTTTGAACCTGGATGAGCAGTACTTC. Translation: CSASLNLDEQYF.

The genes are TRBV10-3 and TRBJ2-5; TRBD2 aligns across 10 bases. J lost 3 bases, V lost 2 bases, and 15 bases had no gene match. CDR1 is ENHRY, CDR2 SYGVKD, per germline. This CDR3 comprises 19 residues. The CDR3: CAISEGQGQLAGEKETQYF. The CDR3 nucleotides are TGTGCCATCAGTGAGGGACAGGGTCAGCTAGCGGGAGAAAAAGAGACCCAGTACTTC.

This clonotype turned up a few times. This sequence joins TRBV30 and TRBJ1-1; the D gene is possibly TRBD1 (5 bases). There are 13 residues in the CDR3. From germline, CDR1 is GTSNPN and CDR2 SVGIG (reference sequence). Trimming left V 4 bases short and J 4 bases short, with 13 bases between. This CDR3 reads CAWNRGGGTEAFF. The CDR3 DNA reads TGTGCCTGGAACCGGGGGGGTGGCACTGAAGCTTTCTTT. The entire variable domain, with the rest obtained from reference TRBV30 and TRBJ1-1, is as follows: SQTIHQWPATLVQPVGSPLSLECTVEGTSNPNLYWYRQAAGRGLQLLFYSVGIGQISSEVPQNLSASRPQDRQFILSSKKLLLSDSGFYLCAWNRGGGTEAFFGQGTRLTVV.

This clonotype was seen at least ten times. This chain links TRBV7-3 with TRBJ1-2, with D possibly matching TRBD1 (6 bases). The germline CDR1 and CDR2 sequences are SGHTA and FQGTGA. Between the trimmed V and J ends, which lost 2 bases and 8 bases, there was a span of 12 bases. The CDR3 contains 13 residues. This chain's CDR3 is CASSLGSGGGYTF. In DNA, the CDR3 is TGTGCCAGCAGCTTAGGCTCGGGGGGCGGCTACACCTTC.

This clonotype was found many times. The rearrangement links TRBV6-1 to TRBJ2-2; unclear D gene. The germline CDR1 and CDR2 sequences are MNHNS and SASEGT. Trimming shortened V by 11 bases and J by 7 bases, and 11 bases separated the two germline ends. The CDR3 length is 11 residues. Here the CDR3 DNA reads TGTGCCGTTGCGGAGTTCGGGGAGCTGTTTTTT. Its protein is CAVAEFGELFF.

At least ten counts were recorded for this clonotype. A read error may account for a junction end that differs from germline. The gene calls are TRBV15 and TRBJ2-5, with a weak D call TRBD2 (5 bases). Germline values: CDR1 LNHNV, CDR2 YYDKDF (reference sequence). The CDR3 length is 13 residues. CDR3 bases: TGTGCCACCAGCACCGGGAACCAAGAGACCAAGTACTTC. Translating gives CATSTGNQETKYF.

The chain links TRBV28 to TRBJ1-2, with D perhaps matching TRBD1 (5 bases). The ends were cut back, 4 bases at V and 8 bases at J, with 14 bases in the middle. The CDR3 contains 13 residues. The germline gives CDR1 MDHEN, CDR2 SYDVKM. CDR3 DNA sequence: TGTGCCAGCAGTTCGCTCTGGGGCTCCGGCTACACCTTC. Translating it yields CASSSLWGSGYTF.

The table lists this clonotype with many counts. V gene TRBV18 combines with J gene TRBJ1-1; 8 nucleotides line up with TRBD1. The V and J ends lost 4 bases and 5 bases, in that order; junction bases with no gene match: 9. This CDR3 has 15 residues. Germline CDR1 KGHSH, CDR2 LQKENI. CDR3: CASSQKGQGLTEAFF. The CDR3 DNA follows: TGTGCCAGCTCACAAAAAGGACAGGGACTTACTGAAGCTTTCTTT. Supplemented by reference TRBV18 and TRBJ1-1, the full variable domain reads NAGVMQNPRHLVRRRGQEARLRCSPMKGHSHVYWYRQLPEEGLKFMVYLQKENIIDESGMPKERFSAEFPKEGPSILRIQQVVRGDSAAYFCASSQKGQGLTEAFFGQGTRLTVV.

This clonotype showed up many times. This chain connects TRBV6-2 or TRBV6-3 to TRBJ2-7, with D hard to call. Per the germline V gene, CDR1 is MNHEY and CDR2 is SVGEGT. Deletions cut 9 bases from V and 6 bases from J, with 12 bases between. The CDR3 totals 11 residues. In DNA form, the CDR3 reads TGTGCCAGTTGGTACCCCAGCGAGCAGTACTTC. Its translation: CASWYPSEQYF.

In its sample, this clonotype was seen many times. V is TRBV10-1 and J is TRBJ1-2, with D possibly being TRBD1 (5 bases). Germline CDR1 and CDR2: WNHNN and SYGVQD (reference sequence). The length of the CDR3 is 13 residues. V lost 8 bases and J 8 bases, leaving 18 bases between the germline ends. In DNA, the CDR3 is TGCGCCAGCTCCAGGGATCACACAGGAGGCTACACCTTC. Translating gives CASSRDHTGGYTF.

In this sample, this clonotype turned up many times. The CDR3 is CAADRTVGQPQHF. The DNA of the CDR3 is TGTGCCGCCGATAGGACAGTCGGGCAGCCCCAGCATTTT. The chain joins TRBV6-5 to TRBJ1-5, with D possibly being TRBD1 (6 bases). The CDR3 extends over 13 amino acids. V lost 11 bases, J lost 7 bases, and 18 bases lay in between. Germline V lookup: CDR1 MNHEY, CDR2 SVGAGI.

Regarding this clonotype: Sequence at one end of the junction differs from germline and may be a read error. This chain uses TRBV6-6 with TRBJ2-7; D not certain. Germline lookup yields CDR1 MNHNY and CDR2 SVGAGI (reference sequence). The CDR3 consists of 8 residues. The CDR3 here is CASSYESF. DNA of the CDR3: TGTGCCAGCAGTTACGAAAGCTTC.

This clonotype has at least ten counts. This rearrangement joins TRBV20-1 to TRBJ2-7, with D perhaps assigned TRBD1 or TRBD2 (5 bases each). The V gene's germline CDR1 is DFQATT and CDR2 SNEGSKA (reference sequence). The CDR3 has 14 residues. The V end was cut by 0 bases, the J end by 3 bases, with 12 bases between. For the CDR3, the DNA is TGCAGTGCTAGAGATACGGGAAGGGGCTACGAGCAGTACTTC. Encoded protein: CSARDTGRGYEQYF.

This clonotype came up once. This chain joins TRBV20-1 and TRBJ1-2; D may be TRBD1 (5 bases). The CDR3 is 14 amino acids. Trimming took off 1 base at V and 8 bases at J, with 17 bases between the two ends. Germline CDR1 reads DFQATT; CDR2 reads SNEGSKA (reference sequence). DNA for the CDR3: TGCAGTGCTAGAGTCGGGAAGGGAGCAGGGGGCTACACCTTC. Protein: CSARVGKGAGGYTF.

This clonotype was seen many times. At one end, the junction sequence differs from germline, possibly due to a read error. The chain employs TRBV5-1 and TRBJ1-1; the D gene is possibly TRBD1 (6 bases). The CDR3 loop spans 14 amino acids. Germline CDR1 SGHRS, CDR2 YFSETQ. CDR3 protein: CASSLGGSNTEAFF. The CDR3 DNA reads TGTGCCAGCAGCTTAGGGGGATCGAACACTGAAGCTTTCTTT.

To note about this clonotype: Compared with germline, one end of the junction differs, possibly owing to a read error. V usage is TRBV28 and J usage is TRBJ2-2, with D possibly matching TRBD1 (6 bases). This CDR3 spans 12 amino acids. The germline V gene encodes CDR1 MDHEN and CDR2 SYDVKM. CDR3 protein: CASSLRGYGLLF. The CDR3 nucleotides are TGTGCCAGCAGTTTAAGGGGGTACGGGCTGCTTTTT.

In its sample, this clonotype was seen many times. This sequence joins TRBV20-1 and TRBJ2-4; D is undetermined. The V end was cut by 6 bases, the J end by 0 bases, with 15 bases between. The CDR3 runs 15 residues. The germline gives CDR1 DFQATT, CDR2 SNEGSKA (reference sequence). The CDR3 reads CSAPNQLLAKNIQYF. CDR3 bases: TGCAGTGCCCCCAACCAGCTGCTAGCCAAAAACATTCAGTACTTC.

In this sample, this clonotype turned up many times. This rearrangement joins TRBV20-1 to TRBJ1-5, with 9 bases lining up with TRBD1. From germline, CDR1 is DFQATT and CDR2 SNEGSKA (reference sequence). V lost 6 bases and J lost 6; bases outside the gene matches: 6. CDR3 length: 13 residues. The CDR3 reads CSATRQGGQPQHF. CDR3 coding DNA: TGCAGTGCAACGAGACAGGGGGGTCAGCCCCAGCATTTT.

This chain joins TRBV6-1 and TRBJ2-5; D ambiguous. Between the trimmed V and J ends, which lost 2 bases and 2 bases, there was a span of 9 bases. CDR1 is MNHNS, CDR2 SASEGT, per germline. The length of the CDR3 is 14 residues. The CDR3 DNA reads TGTGCCAGCAGTGAAATGGTGTCTCAAGAGACCCAGTACTTC. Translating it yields CASSEMVSQETQYF.

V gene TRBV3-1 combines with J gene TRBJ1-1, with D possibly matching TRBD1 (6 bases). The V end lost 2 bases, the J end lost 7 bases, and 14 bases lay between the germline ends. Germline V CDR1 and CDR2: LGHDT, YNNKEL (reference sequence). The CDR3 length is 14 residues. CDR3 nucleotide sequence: TGTGCCAGCAGCCAATCCGAGGGGGTGGGTGAAGCTTTCTTT. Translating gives CASSQSEGVGEAFF.

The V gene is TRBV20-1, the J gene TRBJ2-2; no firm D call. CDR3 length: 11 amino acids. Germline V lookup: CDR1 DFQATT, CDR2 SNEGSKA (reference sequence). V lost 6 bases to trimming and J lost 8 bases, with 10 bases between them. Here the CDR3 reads CSATPGGELFF. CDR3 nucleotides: TGCAGTGCAACCCCCGGGGGGGAGCTGTTTTTT.